This TCR beta chain originates from a study of T-cell memory formation after mild COVID-19. Overall study context: The study found TCR clusters largely donor specific. Study results and limitations: Pre-infection memory harbored some responding clones, suggesting cross-reactive memory joined.

Using its own MiXCR run on the 5' RACE reads, TCRdb lists one record per CDR3 protein. The profile shows roughly 400,000 distinct CDR3 sequences, around a sixth of them singletons. This clonotype showed up just a few times. Its specificity is unknown. The germline V gene has CDR1 SEHNR and CDR2 FQNEAQ (reference sequence). The CDR3 runs to 15 residues. Between the trimmed V and J ends, which lost 5 bases and 1 base, there was a span of 9 bases. Sequencing used PBMCs or a T cell subset sorted from them (not recorded which). This sequence joins TRBV7-9 and TRBJ1-6, with D possibly TRBD1 on 6 matching bases. This TCR was recovered from a man younger than 35 who had mild COVID-19 (a few samples of this study predate the infection). Cell type and time point are not known. CDR3: CASSLQGSYNSPLHF. The CDR3 DNA is TGTGCCAGCAGCCTACAGGGTTCCTATAATTCACCCCTCCACTTT.